The T cell receptor (beta chain) under discussion was sequenced for a study of T cells in Graves' hyperthyroidism and ophthalmopathy. Study outcomes and limitations: Blood also showed most of the thyroid clonotypes that were expanded above 0.001.

This clonotype was observed a handful of times. Its specificity is unknown. RNA transcripts provided the source from which TCR beta CDR3 regions were amplified. The TCR CDR3 was amplified in a first-round RT-PCR using the HTBI primer set. One entry per CDR3 protein, called by TCRdb with MiXCR from the multiplex PCR reads. This table has approximately 710,000 distinct CDR3 sequences, 17% appearing once. The TCR was taken from a man aged 45 to 65 with Graves' hyperthyroidism. The sequenced material came from blood.

CDR3 protein: CASSQEFARLNEQFF. The CDR3 nucleotides are TGTGCCAGCAGCCAAGAATTTGCTAGATTAAATGAGCAGTTCTTC. V and J are TRBV3-1 and TRBJ2-1; no clear D gene. Germline values: CDR1 LGHDT, CDR2 YNNKEL (reference sequence). The CDR3 is made up of 15 amino acids. V lost 0 bases and J 7 bases, leaving 13 bases between the germline ends.